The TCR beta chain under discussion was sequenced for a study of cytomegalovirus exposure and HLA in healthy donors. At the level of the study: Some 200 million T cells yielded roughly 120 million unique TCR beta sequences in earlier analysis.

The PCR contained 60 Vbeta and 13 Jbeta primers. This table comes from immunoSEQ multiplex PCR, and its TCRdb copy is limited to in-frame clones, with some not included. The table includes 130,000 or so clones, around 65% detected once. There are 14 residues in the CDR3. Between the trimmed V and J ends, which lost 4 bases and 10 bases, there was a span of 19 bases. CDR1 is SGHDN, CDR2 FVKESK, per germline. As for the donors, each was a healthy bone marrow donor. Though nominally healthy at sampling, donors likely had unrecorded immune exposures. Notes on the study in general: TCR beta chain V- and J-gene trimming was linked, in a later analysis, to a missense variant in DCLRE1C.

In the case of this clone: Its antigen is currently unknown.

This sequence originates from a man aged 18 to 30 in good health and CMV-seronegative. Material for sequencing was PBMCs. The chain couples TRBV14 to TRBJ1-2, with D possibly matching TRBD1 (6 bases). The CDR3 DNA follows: TGTGCCAGCAGCCCGAGCGGGACAAGGGCTGACTACACCTTC. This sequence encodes CASSPSGTRADYTF.